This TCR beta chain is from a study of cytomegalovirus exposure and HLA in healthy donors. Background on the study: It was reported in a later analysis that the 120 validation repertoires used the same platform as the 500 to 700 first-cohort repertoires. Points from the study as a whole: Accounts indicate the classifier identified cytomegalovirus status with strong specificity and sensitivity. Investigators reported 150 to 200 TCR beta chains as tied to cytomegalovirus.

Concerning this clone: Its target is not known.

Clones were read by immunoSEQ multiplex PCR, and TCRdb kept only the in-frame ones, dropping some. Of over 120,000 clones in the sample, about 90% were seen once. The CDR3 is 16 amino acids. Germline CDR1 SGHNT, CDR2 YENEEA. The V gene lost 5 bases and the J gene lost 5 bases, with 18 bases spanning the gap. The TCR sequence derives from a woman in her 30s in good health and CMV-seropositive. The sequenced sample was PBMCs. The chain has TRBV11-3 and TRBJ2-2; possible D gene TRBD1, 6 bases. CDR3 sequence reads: CASSLTLGAGTGELFF. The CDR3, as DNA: TGTGCCAGCAGCCTAACTTTGGGGGCAGGGACCGGGGAGCTGTTTTTT.